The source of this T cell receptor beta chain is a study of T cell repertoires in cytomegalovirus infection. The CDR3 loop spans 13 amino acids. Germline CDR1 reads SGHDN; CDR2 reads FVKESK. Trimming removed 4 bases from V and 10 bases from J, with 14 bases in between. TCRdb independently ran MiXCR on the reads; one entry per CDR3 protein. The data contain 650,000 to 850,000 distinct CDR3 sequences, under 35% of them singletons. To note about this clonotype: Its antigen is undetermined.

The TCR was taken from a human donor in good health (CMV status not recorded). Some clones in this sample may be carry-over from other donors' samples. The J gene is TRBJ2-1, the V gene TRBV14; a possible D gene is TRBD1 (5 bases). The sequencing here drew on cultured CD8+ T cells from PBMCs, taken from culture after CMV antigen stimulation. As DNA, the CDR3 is TGTGCCAGCAGCCTCACCAGGGCGTGGGAGCAGTTCTTC. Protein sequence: CASSLTRAWEQFF.